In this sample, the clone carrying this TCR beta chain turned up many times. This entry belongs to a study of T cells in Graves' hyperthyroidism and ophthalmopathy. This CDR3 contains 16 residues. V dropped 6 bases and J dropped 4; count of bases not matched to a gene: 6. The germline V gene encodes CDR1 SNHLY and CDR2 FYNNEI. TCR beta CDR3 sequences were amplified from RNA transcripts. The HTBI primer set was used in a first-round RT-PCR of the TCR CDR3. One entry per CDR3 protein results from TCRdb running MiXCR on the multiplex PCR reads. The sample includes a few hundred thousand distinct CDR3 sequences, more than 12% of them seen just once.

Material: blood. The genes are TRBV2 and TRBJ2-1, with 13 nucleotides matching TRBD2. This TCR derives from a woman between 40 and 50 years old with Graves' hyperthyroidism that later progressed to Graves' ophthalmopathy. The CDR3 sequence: CASRRTSGGLYNEQFF. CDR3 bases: TGTGCCAGCAGGCGGACTAGCGGGGGCTTATACAATGAGCAGTTCTTC.